This TCR beta chain is from a study of blood T cells in healthy people across ages. Overall study findings and caveats: A roughly linear fall in TCR beta diversity per million T cells was seen with increasing age.

This clonotype was counted a few times. Its antigen remains unidentified. Together with a sample-barcoded 5' primer, a J-beta primer mix was included in a second PCR lasting roughly 6 to 12 cycles. Every cDNA was tagged by a template-switch adaptor with 12 random nucleotides. TCRdb recomputed calls from the 5' RACE reads with MiXCR, one row per CDR3 protein. The table lists about 900,000 distinct CDR3 sequences, roughly 43% of them singletons. V shed 5 bases and J shed 7 bases, with 11 bases lying between them. Germline CDR1 SGHTA, CDR2 FQGNSA. This CDR3 is built from 12 residues. V gene TRBV7-2 combines with J gene TRBJ2-5; a possible D gene is TRBD1 (5 bases). The source of this sequence is a man aged 25-45 years in good health. The sequencing sample was made of blood. CDR3 sequence reads: CASSPAGMTQYF. DNA for the CDR3: TGTGCCAGCAGCCCCGCAGGGATGACCCAGTACTTC.